This section outlines one T cell receptor (beta chain) sequence together with its context. Via MiXCR, TCRdb re-called the RT-PCR reads, giving one row per CDR3 protein. The sample lists roughly 960,000 distinct CDR3 sequences, over 15% occurring once. The sample belongs to a study of patients and donors after allogeneic stem cell transplantation. Trimming shortened V by 2 bases and J by 5 bases, and 9 bases separated the two germline ends. The CDR3 consists of 13 residues. The sequence came from a human donor who was either an allogeneic HSCT recipient or a stem cell or donor lymphocyte infusion donor (not recorded which). It is not recorded whose cells these are; they may come from a transplant donor. V and J are TRBV12-3 or TRBV12-4 and TRBJ1-2; D is ambiguous. The material sequenced was blood, either unsorted or a sorted T cell fraction (not recorded which). The CDR3 is CASSLNGGYGYTF. CDR3 coding DNA: TGTGCCAGCAGTTTAAACGGAGGATATGGCTACACCTTC.